This TCR beta chain was retrieved from a study of cytomegalovirus exposure and HLA in healthy donors. The wider study: Around 76% of more than 300 genotyped donors fell in the Caucasian-associated ancestry cluster.

The V end was cut by 6 bases, the J end by 3 bases, with 15 bases between. Germline V lookup: CDR1 SGHTA, CDR2 FQGTGA. This CDR3 contains 16 residues. 13 Jbeta primers and 60 Vbeta primers were used for the PCR. Only in-frame clones appear in the TCRdb table, and some are missing; sequencing was by immunoSEQ multiplex PCR. In the table there are 100,000 to 150,000 clones, over 65% of which are singletons. Study results and caveats: Productive status was seen about 90% or about 30% of the time for most TCR beta V segments in an earlier analysis. There were 150 to 200 TCR beta chains listed as cytomegalovirus-associated.

Unrecorded immune exposure was likely among donors, who were nominally healthy when sampled. For this clone: Its target is unknown.

This sequence originates from a man aged 35 to 55 in good health and CMV-seronegative. Material for sequencing was PBMCs. The gene calls are TRBV7-3 and TRBJ2-6, with D possibly TRBD2 on 6 matching bases. The CDR3 region is CASRDGGGNGANVLTF. The CDR3 nucleotides are TGTGCCAGCAGGGACGGGGGAGGCAATGGGGCCAACGTCCTGACTTTC.